These 10 T cell receptor beta chains were sequenced from one sample in a study of T-cell memory formation after mild COVID-19. TCRdb reprocessed the 5' RACE reads with MiXCR, giving one entry per CDR3 protein. In the table there are over 300,000 distinct CDR3 sequences, roughly 20% of which are singletons. Specimen: PBMCs or a T cell subset sorted from them (not recorded which). These receptors all come from a man younger than 35 who had mild COVID-19 (a few samples of this study predate the infection). Cell type and time point are not known.

The sample holds many counts of this clonotype. The chain has TRBV7-2 and TRBJ2-2; weak D call: TRBD2 (5 bases). Germline CDR1 reads SGHTA; CDR2 reads FQGNSA. The V end was cut by 7 bases, the J end by 7 bases, with 10 bases between. The CDR3 has 12 residues. CDR3 region: CASTPGGGELFF. CDR3 nucleotides: TGTGCCAGCACTCCCGGAGGCGGGGAGCTGTTTTTT. The complete variable domain, with remaining parts taken from reference TRBV7-2 and TRBJ2-2, reads GAGVSQSPSNKVTEKGKDVELRCDPISGHTALYWYRQSLGQGLEFLIYFQGNSAPDKSGLPSDRFSAERTGGSVSTLTIQRTQQEDSAVYLCASTPGGGELFFGEGSRLTVL.

J is TRBJ1-2 and V is TRBV11-3, with no clear D. The V end was cut by 5 bases, the J end by 7 bases, with 11 bases between. The CDR3 is 12 amino acids. Per the germline V gene, CDR1 is SGHNT and CDR2 is YENEEA. CDR3 in DNA: TGTGCCAGCAGCCGAATGTCGCGTGGCTACACCTTC. This sequence encodes CASSRMSRGYTF.

The sample holds a few counts of this clonotype. This chain joins TRBV25-1 and TRBJ2-7; D call uncertain. CDR3 length: 15 residues. Germline CDR1 MGHDK, CDR2 SYGVNS. The V and J ends lost 8 bases and 0 bases respectively, with 17 bases between them. CDR3 protein: CASLPSWANSYEQYF. CDR3 DNA: TGTGCCAGCCTTCCGAGTTGGGCTAACTCCTACGAGCAGTACTTC.

This clonotype occurred many times. The chain recombines TRBV6-2 or TRBV6-3 with TRBJ2-1, with no clear D. Trimming took off 5 bases at V and 0 bases at J, with 11 bases between the two ends. The CDR3 sequence is 15 residues long. Per the germline V gene, CDR1 is MNHEY and CDR2 is SVGEGT. CDR3 residues: CASSPSMSSYNEQFF. CDR3 sequence (DNA): TGTGCCAGCAGTCCAAGTATGAGCTCCTACAATGAGCAGTTCTTC.

This clonotype was picked up a small number of times. The genes are TRBV4-1 and TRBJ1-5; possible D gene TRBD1, 5 bases. Trimming pared 1 base from V and 3 bases from J, leaving 13 bases between. Germline values: CDR1 MGHRA, CDR2 YSYEKL. This CDR3 contains 16 residues. CDR3 nucleotide sequence: TGCGCCAGCAGCCAAGTATCGGCAGGGCTCAATCAGCCCCAGCATTTT. This codes for CASSQVSAGLNQPQHF.

The gene calls are TRBV12-3 or TRBV12-4 and TRBJ1-3, with D hard to call. This CDR3 contains 17 residues. Trimming removed 2 bases at V and 3 bases at J, with 17 bases between. Here the CDR3 DNA reads TGTGCCAGCAGTTTATTGGGCATATCTTTTGTTGGAAACACCATATATTTT. Its protein product is CASSLLGISFVGNTIYF.

The genes are TRBV15 and TRBJ2-7; no definite D call. The CDR3 runs to 14 residues. Germline V CDR1 and CDR2: LNHNV, YYDKDF (reference sequence). Trimming left V 1 base short and J 2 bases short, with 9 bases between. DNA for the CDR3: TGTGCCACCAGCAGAGGCGACGAAGCCTACGAGCAGTACGTC. This translates into CATSRGDEAYEQYV.

There are a few counts of this clonotype. CDR3 DNA sequence: TGCGCCAGCAGCTGGCCGGCAGGGGGTTCACAAGAGACCCAGTACTTC. Amino acids: CASSWPAGGSQETQYF. The V and J genes are TRBV5-1 and TRBJ2-5; TRBD1 matches 7 bases. The CDR3 is made up of 16 amino acids. The junction had 10 bases not matched to a gene; V was cut back by 3 bases and J by 2 bases. Germline lookup yields CDR1 SGHRS and CDR2 YFSETQ.

This clonotype was counted only a few times. The chain joins TRBV4-2 to TRBJ2-1; 7 bases fit TRBD2. This CDR3 is 16 amino acids long. Per germline, CDR1 LGHNA and CDR2 YNFKEQ. V shed 2 bases and J 3 bases; nucleotides not matched to a gene: 7. The CDR3 spells CASSQSPASGYNEQFF. Written as DNA, the CDR3 is TGTGCCAGCAGCCAATCCCCGGCTAGCGGCTACAATGAGCAGTTCTTC.

This chain uses TRBV4-2 with TRBJ1-2; weak D call: TRBD1 (5 bases). The CDR3 extends over 15 amino acids. From germline, CDR1 is LGHNA and CDR2 YNFKEQ. Trimming removed 1 base at V and 6 bases at J, with 15 bases between. CDR3 nucleotide sequence: TGTGCCAGCAGCCAAGGGGACGGACGGTTCAATGGCTACACCTTC. Translation: CASSQGDGRFNGYTF.